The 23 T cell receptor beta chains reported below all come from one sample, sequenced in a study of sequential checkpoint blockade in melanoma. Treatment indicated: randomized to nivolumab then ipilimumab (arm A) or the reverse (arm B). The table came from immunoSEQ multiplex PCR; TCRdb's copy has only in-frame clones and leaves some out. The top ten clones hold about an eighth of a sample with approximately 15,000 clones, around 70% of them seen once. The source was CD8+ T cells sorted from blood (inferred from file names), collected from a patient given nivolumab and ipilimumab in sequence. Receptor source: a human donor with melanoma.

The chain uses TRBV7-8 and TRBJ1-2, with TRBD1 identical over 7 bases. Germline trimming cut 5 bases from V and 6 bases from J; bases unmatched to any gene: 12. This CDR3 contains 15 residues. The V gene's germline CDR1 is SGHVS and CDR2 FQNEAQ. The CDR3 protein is CASSPIDRVPDGYTF. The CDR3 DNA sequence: TGTGCCAGCAGCCCCATTGACAGGGTACCGGATGGCTACACCTTC.

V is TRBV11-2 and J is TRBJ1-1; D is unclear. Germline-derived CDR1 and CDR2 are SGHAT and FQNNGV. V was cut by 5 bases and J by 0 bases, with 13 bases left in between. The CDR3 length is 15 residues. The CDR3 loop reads CASSENSYMNTEAFF. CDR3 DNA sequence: TGTGCCAGCAGCGAAAACAGTTATATGAACACTGAAGCTTTCTTT.

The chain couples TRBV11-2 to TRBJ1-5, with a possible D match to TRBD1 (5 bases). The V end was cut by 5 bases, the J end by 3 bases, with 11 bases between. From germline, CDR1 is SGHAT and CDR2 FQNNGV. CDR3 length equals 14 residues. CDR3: CASSRSGNNQPQHF. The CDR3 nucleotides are TGTGCCAGCAGCCGGTCAGGGAACAATCAGCCCCAGCATTTT.

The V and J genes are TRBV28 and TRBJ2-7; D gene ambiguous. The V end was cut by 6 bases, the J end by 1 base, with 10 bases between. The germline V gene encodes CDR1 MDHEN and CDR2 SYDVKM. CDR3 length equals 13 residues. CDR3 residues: CASRAHSSYEQYF. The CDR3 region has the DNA TGTGCCAGCAGGGCGCACAGTTCCTACGAGCAGTACTTC.

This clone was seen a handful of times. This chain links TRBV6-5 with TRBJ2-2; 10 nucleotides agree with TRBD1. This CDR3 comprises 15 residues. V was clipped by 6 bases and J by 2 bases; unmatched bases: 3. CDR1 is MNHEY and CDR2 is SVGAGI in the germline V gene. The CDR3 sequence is CASRLTGGNTGELFF. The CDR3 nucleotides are TGTGCCAGCAGACTGACAGGGGGCAACACCGGGGAGCTGTTTTTT.

CDR3 in DNA: TGTGCCAGCAGCCCTATTGAGGCCCACGGTGAGCAGTTCTTC. It is translated as CASSPIEAHGEQFF. This chain connects TRBV5-4 to TRBJ2-1; no firm D call. CDR3 size: 14 residues. Trimming shortened V by 4 bases and J by 9 bases, and 17 bases separated the two germline ends. Germline CDR1 SGHNT, CDR2 YYREEE (reference sequence). Full variable domain (outside the CDR3, taken from reference TRBV5-4 and TRBJ2-1): ETGVTQSPTHLIKTRGQQVTLRCSSQSGHNTVSWYQQALGQGPQFIFQYYREEENGRGNFPPRFSGLQFPNYSSELNVNALELDDSALYLCASSPIEAHGEQFFGPGTRLTVL.

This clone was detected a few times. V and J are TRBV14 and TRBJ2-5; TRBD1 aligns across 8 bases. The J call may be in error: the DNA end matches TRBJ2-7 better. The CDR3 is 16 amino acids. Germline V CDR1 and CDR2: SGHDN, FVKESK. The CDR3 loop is CASSQAPPGGAYEQYF. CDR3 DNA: TGTGCCAGCAGCCAAGCCCCCCCAGGGGGCGCGTACGAGCAGTACTTC.

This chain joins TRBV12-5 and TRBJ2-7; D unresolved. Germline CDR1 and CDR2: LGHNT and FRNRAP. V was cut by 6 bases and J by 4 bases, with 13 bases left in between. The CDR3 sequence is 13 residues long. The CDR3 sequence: CASGYQVDYEQYF. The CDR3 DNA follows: TGTGCTAGTGGCTATCAGGTGGATTACGAGCAGTACTTC.

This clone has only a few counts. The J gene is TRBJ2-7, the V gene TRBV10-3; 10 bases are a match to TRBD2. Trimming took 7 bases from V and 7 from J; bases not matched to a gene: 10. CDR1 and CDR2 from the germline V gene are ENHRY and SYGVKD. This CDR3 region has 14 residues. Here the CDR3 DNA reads TGTGCCATCACAGAGCGGGAGGGCCGAAATGAGCAGTACTTC. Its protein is CAITEREGRNEQYF.

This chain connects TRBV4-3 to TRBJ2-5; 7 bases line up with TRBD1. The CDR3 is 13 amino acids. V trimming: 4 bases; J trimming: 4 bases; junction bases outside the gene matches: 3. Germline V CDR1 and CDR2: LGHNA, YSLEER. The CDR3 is CASSPRQGETQYF. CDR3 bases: TGCGCCAGCAGCCCACGACAGGGAGAGACCCAGTACTTC.

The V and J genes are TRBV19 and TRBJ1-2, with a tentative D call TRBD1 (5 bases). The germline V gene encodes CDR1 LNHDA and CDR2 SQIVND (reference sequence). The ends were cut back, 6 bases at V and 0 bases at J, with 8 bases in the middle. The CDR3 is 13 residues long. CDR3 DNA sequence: TGTGCCAGTAGCGCGACAGCTAACTATGGCTACACCTTC. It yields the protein CASSATANYGYTF. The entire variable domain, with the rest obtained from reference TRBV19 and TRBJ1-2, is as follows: DGGITQSPKYLFRKEGQNVTLSCEQNLNHDAMYWYRQDPGQGLRLIYYSQIVNDFQKGDIAEGYSVSREKKESFPLTVTSAQKNPTAFYLCASSATANYGYTFGSGTRLTVV.

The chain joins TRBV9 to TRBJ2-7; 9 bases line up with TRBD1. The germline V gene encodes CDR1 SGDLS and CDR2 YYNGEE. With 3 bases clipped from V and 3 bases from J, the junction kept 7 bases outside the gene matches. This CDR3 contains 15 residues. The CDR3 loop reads CASSATDRGSYEQYF. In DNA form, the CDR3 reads TGTGCCAGCAGCGCCACCGACAGGGGGAGCTACGAGCAGTACTTC.

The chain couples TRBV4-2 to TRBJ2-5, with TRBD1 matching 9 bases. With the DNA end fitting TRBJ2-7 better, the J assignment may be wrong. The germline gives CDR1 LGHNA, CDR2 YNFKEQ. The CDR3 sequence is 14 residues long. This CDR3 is CASSPRDRDYEQYF. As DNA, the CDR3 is TGTGCCAGCAGCCCCCGGGACAGGGACTACGAGCAGTACTTC.

CDR3 sequence (DNA): TGTGCCAGCAGCTTAAGCGCCAGCTCCTACAATGAGCAGTTCTTC. Protein product: CASSLSASSYNEQFF. V gene TRBV11-2 combines with J gene TRBJ2-1; D ambiguous. The CDR3 runs to 15 residues. Germline V gives CDR1 SGHAT, CDR2 FQNNGV. V was trimmed by 2 bases and J by 0 bases, leaving 8 bases between them.

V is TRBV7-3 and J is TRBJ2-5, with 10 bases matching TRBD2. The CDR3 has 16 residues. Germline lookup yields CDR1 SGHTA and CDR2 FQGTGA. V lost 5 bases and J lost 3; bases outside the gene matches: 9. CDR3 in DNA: TGTGCCAGCAGCCTCCAAGCGGGAGGGCTAGAAGAGACCCAGTACTTC. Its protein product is CASSLQAGGLEETQYF.

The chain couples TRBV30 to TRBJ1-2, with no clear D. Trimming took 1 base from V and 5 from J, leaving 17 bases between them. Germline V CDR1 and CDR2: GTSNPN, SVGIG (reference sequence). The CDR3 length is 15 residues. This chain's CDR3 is CAWSEDREFWYGYTF. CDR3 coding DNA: TGTGCCTGGAGTGAGGATCGGGAGTTTTGGTATGGCTACACCTTC.

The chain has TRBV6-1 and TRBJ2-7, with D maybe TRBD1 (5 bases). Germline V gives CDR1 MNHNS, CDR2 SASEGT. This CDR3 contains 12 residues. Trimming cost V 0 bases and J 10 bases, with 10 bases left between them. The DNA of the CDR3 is TGTGCCAGCAGTGAAGCTCTAGGGGCTCAGTACTTC. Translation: CASSEALGAQYF.

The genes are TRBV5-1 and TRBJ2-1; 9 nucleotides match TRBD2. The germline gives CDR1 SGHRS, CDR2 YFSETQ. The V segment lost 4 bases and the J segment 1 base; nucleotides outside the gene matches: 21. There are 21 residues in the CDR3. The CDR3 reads CASSRPLKFSRGGESYNEQFF. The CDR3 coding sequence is TGCGCCAGCAGCCGACCCCTTAAATTCTCGCGGGGGGGCGAGTCCTACAATGAGCAGTTCTTC.

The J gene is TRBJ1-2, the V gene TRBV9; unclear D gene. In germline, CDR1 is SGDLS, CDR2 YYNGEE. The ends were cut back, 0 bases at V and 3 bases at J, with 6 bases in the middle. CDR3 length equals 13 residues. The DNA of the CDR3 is TGTGCCAGCAGCGTAGATGCGGACTATGGCTACACCTTC. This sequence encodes CASSVDADYGYTF.

This chain's CDR3 is CASSLGHTYEQYF. CDR3 DNA sequence: TGTGCCAGCAGCTTGGGCCATACCTACGAGCAGTACTTC. The chain has TRBV11-2 and TRBJ2-5; D is ambiguous. The J call is doubtful: the DNA matches TRBJ2-7 better. Germline CDR1 reads SGHAT; CDR2 reads FQNNGV. The CDR3 consists of 13 residues.

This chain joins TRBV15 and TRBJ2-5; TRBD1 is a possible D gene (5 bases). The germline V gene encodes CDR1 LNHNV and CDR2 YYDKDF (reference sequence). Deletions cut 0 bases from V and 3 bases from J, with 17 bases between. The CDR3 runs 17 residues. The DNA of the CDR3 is TGTGCCACCAGCAGAGATGGTCCTGTGGGGCTAGAAGAGACCCAGTACTTC. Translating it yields CATSRDGPVGLEETQYF.

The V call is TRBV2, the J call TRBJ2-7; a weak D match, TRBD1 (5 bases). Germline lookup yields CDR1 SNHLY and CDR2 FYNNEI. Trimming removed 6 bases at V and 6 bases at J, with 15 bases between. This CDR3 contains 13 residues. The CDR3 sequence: CASSDPGAREQYF. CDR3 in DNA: TGTGCCAGCAGCGACCCTGGGGCTCGCGAGCAGTACTTC.

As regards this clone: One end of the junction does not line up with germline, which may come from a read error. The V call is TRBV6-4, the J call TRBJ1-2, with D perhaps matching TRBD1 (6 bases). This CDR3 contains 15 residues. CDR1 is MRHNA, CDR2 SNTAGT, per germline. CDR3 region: CASSYSTGLGNGYTF. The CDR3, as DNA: TGTGCCAGCAGTTACTCGACAGGTTTGGGGAATGGCTACACCTTC.